This TCR beta chain is from a study of blood T cell repertoires in COVID-19. In the original workflow: Cell counts per sample came from amplifying reference gene primers. The assay was immunoSEQ multiplex PCR, and TCRdb's table has in-frame clones only and misses some. The V and J calls and clone size were taken over from that table, and D and trimming were inferred from the DNA. This sample yields 250,000 or so clones, of which over 65% are seen a single time; 3% to 3.5% belongs to the top ten. The germline CDR1 and CDR2 sequences are SNHLY and FYNNEI. There are 14 residues in the CDR3. With 3 bases removed from V and 6 bases from J, the gap between germline ends came to 13 bases.

The source is an elderly woman with acute or convalescent COVID-19. Material for sequencing was peripheral blood. This sequence joins TRBV2 and TRBJ2-3; a possible D gene is TRBD2 (5 bases). CDR3 residues: CASSDRTGSDTQYF. CDR3 nucleotides: TGTGCCAGCAGTGATAGGACTGGTTCGGATACGCAGTATTTT.